This is a list of T cell receptor beta chains from one sample in a study of blood T cells in healthy people across ages. TCRdb re-derived calls from the 5' RACE reads in MiXCR, one entry per CDR3 protein. The sample holds 600,000 to 1,000,000 distinct CDR3 sequences, about 25% seen once. The sample was also reused in another study, on T cells of mothers and their children.

Sequencing was carried out using blood. The receptors derive from a boy aged 10-17 years in good health. Both conserved end residues are part of each CDR3. A D gene is named only where the DNA matches it firmly. Size is omitted from some rows. Given values are once, few, many or a class for expanded clones.

TRBV12-3/TRBV12-4	.	.	TRBJ2-1	TGTGCCAGCAGTGCGGGACAGTGGGATGAGCAGTTCTTC	CASSAGQWDEQFF
TRBV6-5	.	.	TRBJ2-1	TGTGCCAGCAGAGAAGCCACGACGGGTGGCAATGAGCAGTTCTTC	CASREATTGGNEQFF
TRBV20-1	.	TRBD1	TRBJ2-3	TGCAGTGCGACCCCTGGGGACAGGGGAACAGATACGCAGTATTTT	CSATPGDRGTDTQYF
TRBV2	.	.	TRBJ1-4	TGTGCCAGCAGCCGAGACAGAGAAAAACTGTTTTTT	CASSRDREKLFF
TRBV29-1	few	.	TRBJ2-5	TGCAGCGTTGTTGGCACTTTCGGACGGAACCAAGAGACCCAGTACTTC	CSVVGTFGRNQETQYF
TRBV12-3/TRBV12-4	.	.	TRBJ2-7	TGTGCCAGCACCCCCGGGCAGGGTCCCTACGAGCAGTACTTC	CASTPGQGPYEQYF
TRBV7-9	.	.	TRBJ2-5	TGTGCCAGCAGCCGTATTGGGTATGGCCAGTACTTC	CASSRIGYGQYF
TRBV4-1	few	.	TRBJ2-3	TGCGCCAGCAGCCAAGTTTTGGGTGCAGTAAGCACAGATACGCAGTATTTT	CASSQVLGAVSTDTQYF
TRBV15	few	.	TRBJ2-3	TGTGCCACCAGCGCCCTGGCAGGCGCGTACACAGATACGCAGTATTTT	CATSALAGAYTDTQYF
TRBV7-3	few	.	TRBJ2-7	TGTGCCAGCAGCTCGCAACCGGGGGCCGAGCAGTACTTC	CASSSQPGAEQYF
TRBV12-3/TRBV12-4	.	TRBD1	TRBJ1-6	TGTGCCAGCAGTTTCGGGGACAGGGTTGACTCACCCCTCCACTTT	CASSFGDRVDSPLHF
TRBV7-6	.	.	TRBJ2-2	TGTGCCAGCAGCTTAGAGTACGGGGACCCTAACACCGGGGAGCTGTTTTTT	CASSLEYGDPNTGELFF
TRBV9	.	.	TRBJ1-1	TGTGCCAGCAGCCCCCGGTTGGGGAACACTGAAGCTTTCTTT	CASSPRLGNTEAFF
TRBV29-1	few	.	TRBJ1-4	TGCAGCGTCCTGACTAATGAAAAACTGTTTTTT	CSVLTNEKLFF
TRBV15	.	.	TRBJ2-5	TGTGCCACCAGCAGGGTTGGGGAACAAGAGACCCAGTACTTC	CATSRVGEQETQYF
TRBV9	few	.	TRBJ2-5	TGTGCCAGCAGCGGATCCGGGACGGAGGTAGAGACCCAGTACTTC	CASSGSGTEVETQYF